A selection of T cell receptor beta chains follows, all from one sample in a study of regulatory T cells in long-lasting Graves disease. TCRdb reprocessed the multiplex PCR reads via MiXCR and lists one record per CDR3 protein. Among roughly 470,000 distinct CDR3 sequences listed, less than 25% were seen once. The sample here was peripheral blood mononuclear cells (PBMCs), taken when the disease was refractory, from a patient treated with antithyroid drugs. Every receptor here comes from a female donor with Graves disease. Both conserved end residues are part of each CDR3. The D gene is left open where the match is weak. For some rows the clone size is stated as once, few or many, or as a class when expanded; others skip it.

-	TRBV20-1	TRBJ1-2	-	CSAPLSDFYGYTF	TGCAGTGCCCCGCTATCAGACTTCTATGGCTACACCTTC
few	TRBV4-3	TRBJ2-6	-	CASSQDLGTGANVLTF	TGCGCCAGCAGCCAAGACCTGGGTACTGGGGCCAACGTCCTGACTTTC
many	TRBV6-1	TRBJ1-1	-	CASSTGWDTEAFF	TGTGCCAGCAGCACCGGCTGGGACACTGAAGCTTTCTTT
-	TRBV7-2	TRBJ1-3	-	CASSLRGFDSGNTIYF	TGTGCCAGCAGCTTAAGGGGGTTCGACTCTGGAAACACCATATATTTT
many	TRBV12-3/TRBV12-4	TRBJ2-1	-	CASRGDQNNEQFF	TGTGCCAGCAGGGGGGACCAAAACAATGAGCAGTTCTTC
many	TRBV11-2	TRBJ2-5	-	CASSSTGPRRETQYF	TGTGCCAGCAGTTCCACCGGGCCGCGGAGAGAGACCCAGTACTTC
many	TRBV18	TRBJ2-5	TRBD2	CASSPRAGLAGGETQYF	TGTGCCAGCTCACCGAGGGCCGGACTAGCGGGCGGAGAGACCCAGTACTTC
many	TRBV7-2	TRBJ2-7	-	CASTGVDSYEQYF	TGTGCCTCGACGGGGGTTGACTCCTACGAGCAGTACTTC
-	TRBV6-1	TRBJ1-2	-	CASSQRDGRRIYGYTF	TGTGCCAGCAGTCAACGGGACGGTCGCCGAATCTATGGCTACACCTTC
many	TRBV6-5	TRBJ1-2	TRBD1	CASSYSFPGQGVLYGYTF	TGTGCCAGCAGTTACTCGTTCCCCGGGCAGGGGGTTCTCTATGGCTACACCTTC
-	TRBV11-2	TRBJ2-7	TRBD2	CASSLTGLAGEIEQYF	TGTGCCAGCAGCCTCACTGGACTAGCGGGAGAGATCGAGCAGTACTTC
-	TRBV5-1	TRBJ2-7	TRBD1	CASSPLPGTGTREQYF	TGCGCCAGCAGCCCCCTTCCCGGGACAGGCACCCGCGAGCAGTACTTC
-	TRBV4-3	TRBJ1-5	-	CASSQDVGSNQPQHF	TGCGCCAGCAGCCAAGATGTGGGATCCAATCAGCCCCAGCATTTT
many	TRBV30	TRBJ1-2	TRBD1	CAWSHRGLYGYTF	TGTGCCTGGAGCCACAGGGGACTCTATGGCTACACCTTC
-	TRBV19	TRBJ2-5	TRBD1	CASSISTGGAETQYF	TGTGCCAGTAGTATCTCGACAGGGGGCGCGGAGACCCAGTACTTC
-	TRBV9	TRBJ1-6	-	CASSGGVNYSPLHF	TGTGCCAGCAGCGGCGGTGTCAATTATTCACCCCTCCACTTT
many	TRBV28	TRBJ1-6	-	CASGRSYNSPLHF	TGTGCCAGTGGCCGCTCCTATAATTCACCCCTCCACTTT
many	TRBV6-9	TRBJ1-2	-	CASSYSWGQGGYTF	TGTGCCAGCAGTTACAGTTGGGGTCAAGGCGGCTACACCTTC
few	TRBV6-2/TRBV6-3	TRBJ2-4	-	CASSLQGIIAKNIQYF	TGTGCCAGCAGTTTACAGGGAATCATAGCCAAAAACATTCAGTACTTC
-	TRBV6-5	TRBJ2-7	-	CASSYSSQGGDEQYF	TGTGCCAGCAGTTACTCATCACAGGGCGGCGACGAGCAGTACTTC
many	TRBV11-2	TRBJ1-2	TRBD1	CASSLVPGGNYGYTF	TGTGCCAGCAGCTTAGTGCCAGGGGGAAACTATGGCTACACCTTC
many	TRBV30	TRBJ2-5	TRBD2	CAGGTSGSQETQYF	TGTGCCGGTGGGACTAGCGGGAGTCAAGAGACCCAGTACTTC
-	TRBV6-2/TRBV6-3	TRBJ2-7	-	CASSSGGPGGEQYF	TGTGCCAGCAGTTCCGGGGGTCCCGGGGGCGAGCAGTACTTC
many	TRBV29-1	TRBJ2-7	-	CSALDRDTYEQYF	TGCAGCGCCCTGGACAGAGACACCTACGAGCAGTACTTC
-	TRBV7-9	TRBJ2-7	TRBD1	CASSYGGTGVDEQYF	TGTGCCAGCAGCTACGGTGGGACAGGGGTCGACGAGCAGTACTTC
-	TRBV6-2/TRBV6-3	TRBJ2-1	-	CASRGGGAFYNEQFF	TGTGCCAGCAGGGGGGGGGGCGCCTTCTACAATGAGCAGTTCTTC
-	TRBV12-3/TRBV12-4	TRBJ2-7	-	CASSPLGLSGNYEQYF	TGTGCCAGCAGTCCATTAGGGCTTTCCGGAAACTACGAGCAGTACTTC
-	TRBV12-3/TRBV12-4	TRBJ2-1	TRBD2	CASSLARLAGQQFF	TGTGCCAGCAGTTTAGCGCGGCTAGCGGGACAGCAGTTCTTC
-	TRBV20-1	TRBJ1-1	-	CSAFKGGVWNTEAFF	TGCAGTGCTTTCAAAGGGGGGGTTTGGAACACTGAAGCTTTCTTT
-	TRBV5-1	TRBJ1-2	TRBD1	CASNLGLGQGNYGYTF	TGCGCCAGCAACTTGGGTTTGGGACAGGGAAACTATGGCTACACCTTC
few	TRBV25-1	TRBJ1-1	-	CASSDRRAEAFF	TGTGCCAGCAGTGATCGGCGAGCTGAAGCTTTCTTT
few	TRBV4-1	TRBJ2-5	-	CASSQIGLQETQYF	TGCGCCAGCAGCCAAATCGGGCTCCAAGAGACCCAGTACTTC
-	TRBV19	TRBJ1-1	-	CASSERNTGFTEAFF	TGTGCCAGTAGTGAACGGAATACAGGGTTCACTGAAGCTTTCTTT
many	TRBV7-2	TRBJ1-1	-	CASSLKGGAFF	TGTGCCAGCAGCTTAAAGGGTGGGGCTTTCTTT
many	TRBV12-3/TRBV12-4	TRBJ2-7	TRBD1	CASSLGQGRYEQYF	TGTGCCAGCAGTTTGGGACAGGGGAGATACGAGCAGTACTTC
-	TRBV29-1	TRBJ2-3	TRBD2	CSVDGLAGTTDTQYF	TGCAGCGTTGACGGCCTAGCGGGAACCACAGATACGCAGTATTTT
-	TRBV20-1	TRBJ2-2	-	CSAQGTNTGELFF	TGCAGTGCACAGGGAACGAACACCGGGGAGCTGTTTTTT
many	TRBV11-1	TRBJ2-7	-	CASSLTGTLFEQYF	TGTGCCAGCAGCTTAACCGGGACCCTCTTCGAGCAGTACTTC
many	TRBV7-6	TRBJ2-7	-	CASSLTSWGEQYF	TGTGCCAGCAGCTTAACCTCTTGGGGCGAGCAGTACTTC
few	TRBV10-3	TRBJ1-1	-	CAISESPSHTEAFF	TGTGCCATCAGTGAGTCCCCCTCCCACACTGAAGCTTTCTTT
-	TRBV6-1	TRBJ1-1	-	CASSPTITNTEAFF	TGTGCCAGCAGTCCAACAATAACGAACACTGAAGCTTTCTTT
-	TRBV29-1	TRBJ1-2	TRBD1	CSVEGNRQGSLNYGYTF	TGCAGCGTTGAAGGCAACCGACAGGGATCGCTTAACTATGGCTACACCTTC
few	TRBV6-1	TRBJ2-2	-	CASSQLGIWTGELFF	TGTGCCAGCAGTCAACTAGGGATTTGGACCGGGGAGCTGTTTTTT
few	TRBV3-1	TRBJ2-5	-	CASSHGAGETQYF	TGTGCCAGCAGCCATGGGGCAGGCGAGACCCAGTACTTC
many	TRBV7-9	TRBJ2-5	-	CASSLAGRQETQYF	TGTGCCAGCAGCTTGGCCGGCAGACAAGAGACCCAGTACTTC
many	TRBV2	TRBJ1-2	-	CASNHRTVYGYTF	TGTGCCAGCAATCACCGGACAGTCTATGGCTACACCTTC
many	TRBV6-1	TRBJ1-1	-	CASSVGPGDTEAFF	TGTGCCAGCAGTGTGGGCCCGGGGGACACTGAAGCTTTCTTT
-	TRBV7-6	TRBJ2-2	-	CASSLQDTRFGELFF	TGTGCCAGCAGCTTACAGGACACCCGATTCGGGGAGCTGTTTTTT
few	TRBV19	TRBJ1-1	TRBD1	CASTTGASTEAFF	TGTGCCAGTACTACAGGGGCGAGCACTGAAGCTTTCTTT